This TCR beta chain was retrieved from a study of blood T cell repertoires in COVID-19 (dated by TCRdb to 2020 to 2021). The study in broad terms: Collaborator samples came from the United States, Italy and Spain and covered acute and convalescent phases of COVID-19. The material from the prospective study consisted of cDNA or gDNA derived from T cells, B-cell-depleted T cells, or PBMCs. Deeply sampled blood TCRbeta repertoires from subjects exposed to, actively infected with, or recovered from COVID-19 were included in the dataset. The repertoires were made available in a free public database intended to serve as a resource for research on the immune response to SARS-CoV-2. Samples were obtained from the ongoing ImmuneRACE study (first 160 participants) and from about 1,300 subjects provided by 6 global collaborators. A de-identified subject ID, COVID-19 status, age in years and sex were almost always included in the sample metadata. Where HLA class I and class II types were available, the types were taken from metadata supplied by the sample provider, not from assay-based typing. The study at large found these results: Clinical and demographic metadata were provided uncurated, with the amount varying by source and participant.

Details on this clone: Its antigen remains undetermined. Compared with germline, one end of the junction differs, possibly owing to a read error.

Counted from cysteine to phenylalanine, this CDR3 has 14 amino acids. Only the CDR3 region is kept as DNA, spanning 42 bases read in frame from base 1. The germline V gene encodes CDR1 SSHAT and CDR2 FNYEAQ (reference sequence). The collaborating institutions used their own protocols to collect whole blood in K2EDTA tubes. For TCRbeta analysis, collaborators shipped samples in one of three forms: frozen whole blood, isolated PBMCs, or DNA extracted from either of those sample types. TCRbeta CDR3 regions were amplified from genomic DNA using the immunoSEQ Assay, a bias-controlled multiplex PCR. The study's processing was this. Within the assay, amplification of reference gene primers was used to estimate how many nucleated cells each sample contained. To quantify the absolute abundance of each unique TCRbeta CDR3 rearrangement, sequence reads were collapsed and filtered. For each sample, productive Simpson clonality was calculated by taking the square root of Simpson's diversity index across productive rearrangements. TCRdb holds this immuneACCESS table with in-frame rearrangements only. Some clones are missing; in checked studies, unresolved V genes explain under half, and the rest has no known cause. For V, J and clone size, that table is used; D and trimming come from the DNA. This sample has under 300,000 clones in its table, and roughly 90% of those were observed once. Together, the top ten hold 2% to 2.5% of the sample.

The TCR sequence derives from a man between 45 and 60 years old with acute or convalescent COVID-19. Sequenced material: peripheral blood. The chain links TRBV7-7 with TRBJ2-2; TRBD1 is a weak D gene call, 5 bases matching. The sequenced DNA: TGTGCTAGCAGCTTAGGGGCAATGACCGGGGAGCTGTTTTTT. Its translation is CASSLGAMTGELFF.